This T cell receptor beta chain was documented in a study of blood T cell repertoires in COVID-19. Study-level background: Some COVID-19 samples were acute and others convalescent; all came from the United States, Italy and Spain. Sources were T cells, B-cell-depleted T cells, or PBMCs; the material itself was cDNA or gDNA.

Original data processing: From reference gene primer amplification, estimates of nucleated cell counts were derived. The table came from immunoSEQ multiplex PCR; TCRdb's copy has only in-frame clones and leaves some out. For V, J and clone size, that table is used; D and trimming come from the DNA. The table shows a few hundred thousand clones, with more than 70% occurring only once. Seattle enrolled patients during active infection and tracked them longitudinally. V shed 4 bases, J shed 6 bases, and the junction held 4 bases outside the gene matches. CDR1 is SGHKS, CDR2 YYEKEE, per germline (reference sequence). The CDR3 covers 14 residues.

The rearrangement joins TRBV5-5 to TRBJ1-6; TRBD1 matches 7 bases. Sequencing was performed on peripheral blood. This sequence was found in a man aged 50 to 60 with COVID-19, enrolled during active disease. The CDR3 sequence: CASSTGQSNSPLHF. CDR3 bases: TGTGCCAGCAGCACGGGACAGTCTAATTCACCCCTCCACTTT.